The 20 T cell receptor beta chains in this list originate from one sample, sequenced in a study of shared clonotypes between healthy human individuals. TCRdb keeps only in-frame clones here, not all; method: immunoSEQ multiplex PCR. The table lists 1.6 million or so clones, approximately 96% of them singletons. The sequencing input was naive CD4+ T cells sorted from blood. Stated subset: CD45RA+ positively selected. Source of these receptors: a young man in good health.

This clone was found once. The J gene is TRBJ2-1, the V gene TRBV7-2; no definite D call. The germline CDR1 and CDR2 sequences are SGHTA and FQGNSA. The CDR3 sequence is 17 residues long. Trimming stripped 0 bases from V and 2 bases from J, with 14 bases between. In DNA form, the CDR3 reads TGTGCCAGCAGCTTAGCCCTCGGAGCGACTGCCTACAATGAGCAGTTCTTC. Encoded protein: CASSLALGATAYNEQFF.

V is TRBV10-3 and J is TRBJ2-7; TRBD1 matches at 8 bases. Germline assignment: CDR1 ENHRY and CDR2 SYGVKD. The CDR3 runs 13 residues. Trimming took 4 bases from V and 6 from J; bases not matched to a gene: 5. CDR3 protein: CAISGTGSGEQYF. The CDR3, as DNA: TGTGCCATCAGTGGGACAGGGTCCGGCGAGCAGTACTTC.

The gene calls are TRBV19 and TRBJ2-3; 14 bases are a match to TRBD2. With 5 bases clipped from V and 5 bases from J, the junction kept 9 bases outside the gene matches. Germline V gene lookup returns CDR1 LNHDA and CDR2 SQIVND (reference sequence). This CDR3 contains 17 residues. The CDR3 DNA follows: TGTGCCAGTAGTCCAGGGGGGACTAGCGGGAGTGGAGATACGCAGTATTTT. Residues: CASSPGGTSGSGDTQYF.

A few counts support this clone. The chain joins TRBV27 to TRBJ1-3; no reliable D call. Germline V gives CDR1 MNHEY, CDR2 SMNVEV (reference sequence). The CDR3 contains 14 residues. Trimming cost V 7 bases and J 0 bases, with 10 bases left between them. CDR3 nucleotides: TGTGCCAGCAAACAGCATGGCTCTGGAAACACCATATATTTT. Protein sequence: CASKQHGSGNTIYF.

This clone was counted a single time. The chain combines TRBV30 with TRBJ1-1, with D perhaps matching TRBD1 (6 bases). Germline CDR1 reads GTSNPN; CDR2 reads SVGIG (reference sequence). The ends were cut back, 5 bases at V and 11 bases at J, with 18 bases in the middle. CDR3 length equals 12 residues. The CDR3 spells CAWGAPTGTAFF. DNA of the CDR3: TGTGCCTGGGGGGCCCCCACAGGGACTGCTTTCTTT.

The CDR3 here is CASSDSSVDNEQFF. The DNA of the CDR3 is TGTGCCAGCAGTGACTCTTCGGTAGACAATGAGCAGTTCTTC. The chain uses TRBV6-4 and TRBJ2-1; unclear D gene. The V gene lost 0 bases and the J gene lost 5 bases, with 8 bases spanning the gap. The CDR3 loop spans 14 amino acids. Looked up from germline, CDR1 is MRHNA and CDR2 is SNTAGT.

The genes are TRBV7-2 and TRBJ1-5; D uncertain. The CDR3 covers 13 residues. Looked up from germline, CDR1 is SGHTA and CDR2 is FQGNSA. Trimming removed 0 bases at V and 6 bases at J, with 6 bases between. As DNA, the CDR3 is TGTGCCAGCAGCTTAGCAGGGATTCAGCCCCAGCATTTT. It yields the protein CASSLAGIQPQHF.

The V gene is TRBV28, the J gene TRBJ2-7; TRBD2 aligns across 9 bases. This CDR3 has 17 residues. Trimming at V came to 5 bases and at J to 8 bases, leaving 19 bases not matched to a gene. Per the germline V gene, CDR1 is MDHEN and CDR2 is SYDVKM. This CDR3 reads CASSPPGIAGEGVKQYF. The CDR3 DNA reads TGTGCCAGCAGTCCCCCGGGTATAGCGGGAGAAGGGGTGAAGCAGTACTTC.

The chain carries TRBV18 and TRBJ2-5; 7 nucleotides agree with TRBD1. The germline V gene encodes CDR1 KGHSH and CDR2 LQKENI. This CDR3 is 16 amino acids long. The junction had 5 bases not matched to a gene; V was cut back by 0 bases and J by 1 base. In DNA, the CDR3 is TGTGCCAGCTCACCACCACAGGGGCAGCCCCAAGAGACCCAGTACTTC. Translated: CASSPPQGQPQETQYF.

J is TRBJ2-1 and V is TRBV27, with D perhaps assigned TRBD1 or TRBD2 (5 bases each). Germline CDR1 and CDR2: MNHEY and SMNVEV (reference sequence). The CDR3 has 17 amino acids. V shed 5 bases and J shed 0 bases, with 17 bases lying between them. The CDR3 is CASSPISSGSSYNEQFF. The CDR3 nucleotides read TGTGCCAGCAGTCCAATCTCGTCAGGGAGCTCCTACAATGAGCAGTTCTTC.

The chain combines TRBV18 with TRBJ1-5; TRBD1 matches at 7 bases. After removal of 3 bases from V and 5 bases from J, the junction contained 4 bases not matched to a gene. The CDR3 totals 14 residues. The germline CDR1 and CDR2 sequences are KGHSH and LQKENI. The CDR3 protein is CASSPAGGDQPQHF. The CDR3 coding sequence is TGTGCCAGCTCACCTGCAGGGGGAGATCAGCCCCAGCATTTT. The variable domain in full, completed from reference TRBV18 and TRBJ1-5, reads NAGVMQNPRHLVRRRGQEARLRCSPMKGHSHVYWYRQLPEEGLKFMVYLQKENIIDESGMPKERFSAEFPKEGPSILRIQQVVRGDSAAYFCASSPAGGDQPQHFGDGTRLSIL.

A single count supports this clone. The J gene is TRBJ1-1, the V gene TRBV5-5, with TRBD1 matching over 8 bases. The V gene end was trimmed by 7 bases and the J gene end by 1 base; junction bases not matched to a gene: 15. Germline CDR1 reads SGHKS; CDR2 reads YYEKEE (reference sequence). The CDR3 runs 17 residues. This CDR3 reads CASYLLGQGIWNTEAFF. CDR3 in DNA: TGTGCCAGCTACCTGCTAGGACAGGGAATTTGGAACACTGAAGCTTTCTTT.

This chain joins TRBV6-5 and TRBJ2-7, with TRBD1 as a possible D gene (5 bases). V lost 5 bases to trimming and J lost 3 bases, with 11 bases between them. CDR1 MNHEY and CDR2 SVGAGI come from the germline V gene. The CDR3 contains 13 residues. The CDR3 DNA is TGTGCCAGCAGTCTAGGACAACTCTACGAGCAGTACTTC. This codes for CASSLGQLYEQYF.

The gene calls are TRBV19 and TRBJ1-1, with 7 bases that match TRBD1. The CDR3 extends over 13 amino acids. Germline lookup yields CDR1 LNHDA and CDR2 SQIVND (reference sequence). V shed 6 bases, J shed 8 bases, and the junction held 9 bases outside the gene matches. CDR3 protein: CASRKTGVKEAFF. DNA for the CDR3: TGTGCCAGTAGGAAAACAGGGGTGAAGGAAGCTTTCTTT. The whole variable domain, remainder taken from reference TRBV19 and TRBJ1-1, is DGGITQSPKYLFRKEGQNVTLSCEQNLNHDAMYWYRQDPGQGLRLIYYSQIVNDFQKGDIAEGYSVSREKKESFPLTVTSAQKNPTAFYLCASRKTGVKEAFFGQGTRLTVV.

The rearrangement uses TRBV11-2 and TRBJ2-5, with TRBD1 matching over 7 bases. V lost 5 bases and J lost 7; bases outside the gene matches: 16. The CDR3 is 16 residues long. Germline-derived CDR1 and CDR2 are SGHAT and FQNNGV. The CDR3 sequence is CASSQQASPSGGTQYF. DNA of the CDR3: TGTGCCAGCAGCCAACAGGCCAGTCCATCAGGGGGGACCCAGTACTTC.

The chain is built from TRBV7-8 and TRBJ2-1; D perhaps matches TRBD1 (6 bases). CDR3 length equals 15 residues. V lost 4 bases, J lost 3 bases, and 13 bases lay in between. Per germline, CDR1 SGHVS and CDR2 FQNEAQ. As DNA, the CDR3 is TGTGCCAGCAGCTCAAGAGGGACACTCTACAATGAGCAGTTCTTC. Protein product: CASSSRGTLYNEQFF.

This clone appeared a single time. The rearrangement uses TRBV19 and TRBJ2-7; 8 nucleotides match TRBD2. Trimming at V came to 1 base and at J to 0 bases, leaving 2 bases not matched to a gene. This CDR3 spans 15 amino acids. Germline V lookup: CDR1 LNHDA, CDR2 SQIVND (reference sequence). DNA for the CDR3: TGTGCCAGTAGTATAGTAAGCGGGGGCTCCTACGAGCAGTACTTC. Its translation: CASSIVSGGSYEQYF. Based on the CDR3 plus reference TRBV19 and TRBJ2-7, the full variable domain is DGGITQSPKYLFRKEGQNVTLSCEQNLNHDAMYWYRQDPGQGLRLIYYSQIVNDFQKGDIAEGYSVSREKKESFPLTVTSAQKNPTAFYLCASSIVSGGSYEQYFGPGTRLTVT.

V usage is TRBV5-5 and J usage is TRBJ2-1; TRBD2 matches 9 bases. The CDR3 spans 15 residues. V gave up 2 bases and J gave up 9 bases; unmatched junction bases: 9. CDR1 and CDR2 from the germline V gene are SGHKS and YYEKEE (reference sequence). In DNA, the CDR3 is TGTGCCAGCAGCTTTCAGCCTAGCGGGATGGGTGAGCAGTTCTTC. Residues: CASSFQPSGMGEQFF.

The rearrangement uses TRBV7-2 and TRBJ1-5; D gene ambiguous. The length of the CDR3 is 16 residues. Germline V lookup: CDR1 SGHTA, CDR2 FQGNSA. Trimming cost V 0 bases and J 2 bases, with 11 bases left between them. For the CDR3, the DNA is TGTGCCAGCAGCTTAGCATTCAGTTGGGGCAATCAGCCCCAGCATTTT. Encoded protein: CASSLAFSWGNQPQHF.

This clone is a singleton in its sample. The rearrangement uses TRBV14 and TRBJ2-1; 9 nucleotides align to TRBD1. V was pared by 3 bases and J by 9 bases, with 15 bases of the junction left unmatched. Germline CDR1 reads SGHDN; CDR2 reads FVKESK. This CDR3 is 17 amino acids long. The CDR3 here is CASSQELLTGGVIEQFF. The CDR3 bases are TGTGCCAGCAGCCAGGAACTACTAACAGGGGGCGTGATTGAGCAGTTCTTC.